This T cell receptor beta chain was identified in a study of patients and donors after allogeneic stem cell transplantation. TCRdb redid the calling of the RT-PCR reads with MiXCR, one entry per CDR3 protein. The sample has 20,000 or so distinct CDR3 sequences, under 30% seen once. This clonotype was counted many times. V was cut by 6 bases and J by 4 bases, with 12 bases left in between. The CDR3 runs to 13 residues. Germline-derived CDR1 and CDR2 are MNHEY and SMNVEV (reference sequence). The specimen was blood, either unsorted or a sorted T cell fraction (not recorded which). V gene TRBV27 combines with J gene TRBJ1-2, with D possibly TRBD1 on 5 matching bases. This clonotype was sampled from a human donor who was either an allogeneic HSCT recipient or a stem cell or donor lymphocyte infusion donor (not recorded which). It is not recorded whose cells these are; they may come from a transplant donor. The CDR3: CASSPTGRYGYTF. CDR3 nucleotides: TGTGCCAGCAGCCCTACAGGTCGCTATGGCTACACCTTC.